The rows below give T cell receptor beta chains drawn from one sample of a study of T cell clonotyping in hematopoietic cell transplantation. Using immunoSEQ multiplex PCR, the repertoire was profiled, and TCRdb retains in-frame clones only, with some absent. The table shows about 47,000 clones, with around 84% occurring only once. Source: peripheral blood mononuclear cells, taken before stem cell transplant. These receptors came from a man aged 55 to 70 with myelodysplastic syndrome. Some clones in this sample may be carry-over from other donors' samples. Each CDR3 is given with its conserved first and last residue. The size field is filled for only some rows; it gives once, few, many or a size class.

CDR3 protein: CASSPIGDQPQHF
J gene: TRBJ1-5
V gene: TRBV18
clone size: -

CDR3 protein: CAWSDQTGTLAKNIQYF
J gene: TRBJ2-4
V gene: TRBV30
clone size: once

CDR3 protein: CASSLGQRGGRFEKLFF
J gene: TRBJ1-4
V gene: TRBV5-1
clone size: -

CDR3 protein: CATTPGTGGYEKLFF
J gene: TRBJ1-4
V gene: TRBV28
clone size: -

CDR3 protein: CASSAQGNTGELFF
J gene: TRBJ2-2
V gene: TRBV9
clone size: -

CDR3 protein: CASSPDRNYGYTF
J gene: TRBJ1-2
V gene: TRBV7-2
clone size: -

CDR3 protein: CASSPGTNHNEQFF
J gene: TRBJ2-1
V gene: TRBV5-4
clone size: -

CDR3 protein: CAWRAERGYGNTIYF
J gene: TRBJ1-3
V gene: TRBV30
clone size: -

CDR3 protein: CASSARTGVSNQPQHF
J gene: TRBJ1-5
V gene: TRBV19
clone size: few

CDR3 protein: CASSRTGVSNQPQHF
J gene: TRBJ1-5
V gene: TRBV6-5
clone size: -

CDR3 protein: CAIGEGSNQPQHF
J gene: TRBJ1-5
V gene: TRBV10-3
clone size: -

CDR3 protein: CASSYTKGQGGTEAFF
J gene: TRBJ1-1
V gene: TRBV6-5
clone size: -

CDR3 protein: CAAGRPNSPLHF
J gene: TRBJ1-6
V gene: TRBV30
clone size: -

CDR3 protein: CSVGGTGGRLTDTQYF
J gene: TRBJ2-3
V gene: TRBV29-1
clone size: few

CDR3 protein: CASSSGTGYTDTQYF
J gene: TRBJ2-3
V gene: TRBV5-6
clone size: -

CDR3 protein: CASSKDKNTEAFF
J gene: TRBJ1-1
V gene: TRBV19
clone size: -

CDR3 protein: CASSRGLGGYEQYF
J gene: TRBJ2-7
V gene: TRBV19
clone size: -

CDR3 protein: CASSPSQNQETQYF
J gene: TRBJ2-5
V gene: TRBV18
clone size: -

CDR3 protein: CASTNEGEIYGYTF
J gene: TRBJ1-2
V gene: TRBV6-6
clone size: -

CDR3 protein: CASSVDREAPNSPLHF
J gene: TRBJ1-6
V gene: TRBV9
clone size: -

CDR3 protein: CASSRTGGNTIYF
J gene: TRBJ1-3
V gene: TRBV5-1
clone size: once

CDR3 protein: CASSLDDRSSYEQYF
J gene: TRBJ2-7
V gene: TRBV7-6
clone size: once

CDR3 protein: CASRDGGELFF
J gene: TRBJ2-2
V gene: TRBV7-7
clone size: -

CDR3 protein: CASSPGRRDTQYF
J gene: TRBJ2-3
V gene: TRBV5-6
clone size: few

CDR3 protein: CASSPQLQGSTEAFF
J gene: TRBJ1-1
V gene: TRBV5-1
clone size: -

CDR3 protein: CASSPRLGGNIQYF
J gene: TRBJ2-4
V gene: TRBV14
clone size: once